This T cell receptor beta chain appears in the sequencing data of a study of T cells in Graves' hyperthyroidism and ophthalmopathy. Template material for amplifying TCR beta CDR3 regions consisted of RNA transcripts. Researchers ran a first-round RT-PCR on the TCR CDR3 using the HTBI primer set. TCRdb redid the calling of the multiplex PCR reads with MiXCR, one entry per CDR3 protein. Of approximately 380,000 distinct CDR3 sequences in the sample, approximately 19% were seen once. As regards this clonotype: This sequence may be a read error, since a much larger clone differs from it by one base.

The V end was cut by 7 bases, the J end by 3 bases, with 12 bases between. CDR1 SGHAT and CDR2 FQDESV come from the germline V gene (reference sequence). The length of the CDR3 is 13 residues. The origin of this receptor is a woman aged 18 to 35 with Graves' hyperthyroidism. The chain links TRBV11-1 to TRBJ2-5; D might be TRBD1 (5 bases). The sample taken for sequencing was blood. The CDR3 DNA reads as TGTGCCAGCAACCCCCAGGGTGAAGAGACCCAGTACTTC. Its translation is CASNPQGEETQYF.